This T cell receptor (beta chain) was identified in a study of PD-1 blockade in mismatch repair-deficient tumors. Study findings and constraints: After pembrolizumab, tumor-resident clones rose rapidly, then generally contracted before radiologic responses.

Measured with immunoSEQ multiplex PCR; TCRdb has only the in-frame clones, and not every one. Among some 70,000 clones listed, about 78% were seen once. Concerning this clone itself: Its antigen is undetermined.

Germline V lookup: CDR1 MDHEN, CDR2 SYDVKM. The CDR3 totals 13 residues. With 7 bases clipped from V and 8 bases from J, the junction kept 8 bases outside the gene matches. PCR or immunohistochemistry showed mismatch repair deficiency in every enrolled patient. A few pembrolizumab responders had their TCRs sequenced. The sample here was peripheral blood, taken 2 weeks after starting pembrolizumab. The receptor was derived from an adult with mismatch repair-deficient cancer. The chain recombines TRBV28 with TRBJ1-2; 9 positions agree with TRBD1. This CDR3 reads CASNRDRAGGYTF. DNA of the CDR3: TGTGCCAGCAATCGGGACAGGGCAGGAGGCTACACCTTC.